This T cell receptor beta chain is drawn from a study of blood T cell repertoires in COVID-19. V gave up 4 bases and J gave up 6 bases, with 22 bases separating them. This CDR3 region has 16 residues. Germline V gene sequence: CDR1 MGHRA, CDR2 YSYEKL. Everyone who took part was about 18 to 89 years old, and they came from over 20 US areas. The study assigned cohorts using participant-reported clinical history. Libraries were prepared by immunoSEQ multiplex PCR; TCRdb keeps only in-frame clonotypes and omits some of them. The sample holds about 350,000 clones, over 75% seen once. The V and J genes are TRBV4-1 and TRBJ2-7; D is perhaps TRBD2 (6 bases). Sequenced: PBMCs or T cells enriched from blood (not recorded which). The sequence was obtained from a woman under 40 who had recovered from COVID-19. The CDR3 here is CASSRREGPTGGEQYF. CDR3 coding DNA: TGCGCCAGCAGCCGCCGGGAAGGGCCAACCGGGGGCGAGCAGTACTTC.